This TCR beta chain was retrieved from a study of technical replicates of blood from four donors. Generated by immunoSEQ multiplex PCR, the TCRdb table keeps only in-frame clones and is missing some. The table records 75,000 to 100,000 clones, about 95% of them present only once. The germline V and J ends were trimmed by 4 bases and 3 bases, with 10 bases remaining between them. The CDR3 is made up of 14 amino acids. Germline lookup yields CDR1 SGHRS and CDR2 YFSETQ. The chain combines TRBV5-1 with TRBJ1-4, with a weak D call TRBD1 (6 bases). The sample consisted of T cells isolated from PBMCs. This clonotype originated in a human donor in good health. CDR3 in DNA: TGCGCCAGCAGCGTGACAGGTCCTAATGAAAAACTGTTTTTT. It encodes CASSVTGPNEKLFF.